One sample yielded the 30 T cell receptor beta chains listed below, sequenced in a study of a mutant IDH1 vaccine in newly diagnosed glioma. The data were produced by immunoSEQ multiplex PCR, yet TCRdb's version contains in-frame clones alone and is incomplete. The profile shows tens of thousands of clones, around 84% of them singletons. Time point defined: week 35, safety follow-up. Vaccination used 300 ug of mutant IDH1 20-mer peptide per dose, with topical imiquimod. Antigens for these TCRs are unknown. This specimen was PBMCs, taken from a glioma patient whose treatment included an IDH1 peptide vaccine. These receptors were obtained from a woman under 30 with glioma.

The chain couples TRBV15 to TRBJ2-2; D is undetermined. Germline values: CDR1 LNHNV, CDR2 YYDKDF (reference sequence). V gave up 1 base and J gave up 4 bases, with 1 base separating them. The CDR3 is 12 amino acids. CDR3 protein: CATSRVTGELFF. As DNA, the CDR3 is TGTGCCACCAGCAGAGTCACCGGGGAGCTGTTTTTT.

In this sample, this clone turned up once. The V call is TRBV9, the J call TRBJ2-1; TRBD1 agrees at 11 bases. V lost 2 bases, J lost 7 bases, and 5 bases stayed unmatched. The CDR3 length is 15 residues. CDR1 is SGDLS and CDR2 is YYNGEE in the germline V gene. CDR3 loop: CASSVRDRGANEQFF. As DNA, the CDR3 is TGTGCCAGCAGCGTCCGGGACAGGGGGGCGAATGAGCAGTTCTTC.

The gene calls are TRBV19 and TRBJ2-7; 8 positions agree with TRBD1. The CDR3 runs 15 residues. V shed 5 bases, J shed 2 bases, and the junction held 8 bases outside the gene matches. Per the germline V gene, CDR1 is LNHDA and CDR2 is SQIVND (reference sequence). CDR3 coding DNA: TGTGCCAGTAGTCCACGGACAGGGTCAACCTACGAGCAGTACTTC. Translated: CASSPRTGSTYEQYF.

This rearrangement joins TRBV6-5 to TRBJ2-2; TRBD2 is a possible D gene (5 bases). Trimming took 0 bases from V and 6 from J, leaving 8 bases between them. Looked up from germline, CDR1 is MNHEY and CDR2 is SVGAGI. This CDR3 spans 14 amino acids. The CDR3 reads CASSYSLASGELFF. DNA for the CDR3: TGTGCCAGCAGTTACTCCCTAGCTTCCGGGGAGCTGTTTTTT.

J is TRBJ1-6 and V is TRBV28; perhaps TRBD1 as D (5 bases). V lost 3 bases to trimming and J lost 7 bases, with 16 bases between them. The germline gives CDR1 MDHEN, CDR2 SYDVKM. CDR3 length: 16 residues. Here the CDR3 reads CASSFVGASWNSPLHF. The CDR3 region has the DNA TGTGCCAGCAGTTTCGTCGGGGCAAGTTGGAATTCACCCCTCCACTTT.

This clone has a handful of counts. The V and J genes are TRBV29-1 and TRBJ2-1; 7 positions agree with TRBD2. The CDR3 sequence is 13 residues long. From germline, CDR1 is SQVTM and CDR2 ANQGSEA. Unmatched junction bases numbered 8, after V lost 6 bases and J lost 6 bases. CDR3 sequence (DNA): TGCAGCGTACAGGCGGGAGTTGGCAATGAGCAGTTCTTC. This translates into CSVQAGVGNEQFF.

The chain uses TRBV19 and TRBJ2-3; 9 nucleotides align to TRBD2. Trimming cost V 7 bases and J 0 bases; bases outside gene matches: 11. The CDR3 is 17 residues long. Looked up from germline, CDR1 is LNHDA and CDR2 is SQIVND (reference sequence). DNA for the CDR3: TGTGCCAGTAAGTTGCGGGGGGGCCGAGGGAGCACAGATACGCAGTATTTT. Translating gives CASKLRGGRGSTDTQYF.

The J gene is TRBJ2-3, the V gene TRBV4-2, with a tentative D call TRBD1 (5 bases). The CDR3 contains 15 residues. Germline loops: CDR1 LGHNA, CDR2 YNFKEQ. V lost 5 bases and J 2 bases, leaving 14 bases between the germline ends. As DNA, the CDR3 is TGTGCCAGCAGCGGATTAACAGGATACACAGATACGCAGTATTTT. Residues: CASSGLTGYTDTQYF.

CDR3 in DNA: TGTGCCAGCAGCCCACCTCATTTGGCGGGAGGCCAAGAGACCCAGTACTTC. This translates into CASSPPHLAGGQETQYF. The genes are TRBV7-2 and TRBJ2-7; 8 bases match TRBD2. The better agreement between TRBJ2-5 and the DNA end casts doubt on the J call. Germline CDR1 is SGHTA and CDR2 is FQGNSA. This CDR3 is 17 amino acids long.

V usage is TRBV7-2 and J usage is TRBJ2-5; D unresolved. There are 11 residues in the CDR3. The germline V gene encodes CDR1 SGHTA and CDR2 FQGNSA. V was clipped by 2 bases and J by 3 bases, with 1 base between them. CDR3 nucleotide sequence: TGTGCCAGCAGCTTAAAAGAGACCCAGTACTTC. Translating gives CASSLKETQYF. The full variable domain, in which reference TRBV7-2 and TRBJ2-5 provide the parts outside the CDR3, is GAGVSQSPSNKVTEKGKDVELRCDPISGHTALYWYRQSLGQGLEFLIYFQGNSAPDKSGLPSDRFSAERTGGSVSTLTIQRTQQEDSAVYLCASSLKETQYFGPGTRLLVL.

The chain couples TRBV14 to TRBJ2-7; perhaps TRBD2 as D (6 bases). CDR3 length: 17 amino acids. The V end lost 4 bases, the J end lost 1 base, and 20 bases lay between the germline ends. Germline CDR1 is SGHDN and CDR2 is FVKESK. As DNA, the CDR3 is TGTGCCAGCAGCCTCTACGGGCGGGGTATGGCGTCCTACGAGCAGTACTTC. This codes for CASSLYGRGMASYEQYF.

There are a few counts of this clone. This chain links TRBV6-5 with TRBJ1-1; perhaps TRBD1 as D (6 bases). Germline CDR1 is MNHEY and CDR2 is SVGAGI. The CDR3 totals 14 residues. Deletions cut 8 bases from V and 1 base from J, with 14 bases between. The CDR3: CASRRGAWNTEAFF. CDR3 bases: TGTGCCAGCCGTCGGGGGGCTTGGAACACTGAAGCTTTCTTT.

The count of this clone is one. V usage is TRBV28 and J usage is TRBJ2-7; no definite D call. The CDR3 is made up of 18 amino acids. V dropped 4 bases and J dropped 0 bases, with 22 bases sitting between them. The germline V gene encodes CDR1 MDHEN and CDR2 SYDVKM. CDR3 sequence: CASSSPPGSLFGSYEQYF. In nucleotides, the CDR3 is TGTGCCAGCAGTTCGCCTCCCGGGTCACTCTTCGGCTCCTACGAGCAGTACTTC.

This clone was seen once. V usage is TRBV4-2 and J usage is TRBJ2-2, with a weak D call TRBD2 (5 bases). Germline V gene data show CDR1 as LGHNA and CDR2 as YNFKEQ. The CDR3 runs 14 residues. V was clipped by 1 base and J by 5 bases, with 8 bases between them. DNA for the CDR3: TGTGCCAGCAGCCAAGTTTCGGGGACCGGGGAGCTGTTTTTT. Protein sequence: CASSQVSGTGELFF.

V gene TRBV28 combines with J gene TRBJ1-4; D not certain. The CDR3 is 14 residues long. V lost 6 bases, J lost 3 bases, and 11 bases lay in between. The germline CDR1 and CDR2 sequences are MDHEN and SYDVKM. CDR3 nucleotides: TGTGCCAGCAGCCCCATGTCCCCTAATGAAAAACTGTTTTTT. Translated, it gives CASSPMSPNEKLFF.

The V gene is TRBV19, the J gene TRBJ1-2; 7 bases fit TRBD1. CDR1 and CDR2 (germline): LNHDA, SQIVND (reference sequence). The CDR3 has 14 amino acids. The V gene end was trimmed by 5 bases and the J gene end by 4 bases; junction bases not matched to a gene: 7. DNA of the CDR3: TGTGCCAGTAGTCCAGAGGGACAGCCCTATGGCTACACCTTC. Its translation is CASSPEGQPYGYTF.

The CDR3 here is CAISESTGPNYGYTF. Written as DNA, the CDR3 is TGTGCCATCAGTGAGTCGACTGGACCTAACTATGGCTACACCTTC. V usage is TRBV10-3 and J usage is TRBJ1-2; no definite D call. Germline V gives CDR1 ENHRY, CDR2 SYGVKD. The CDR3 has 15 amino acids. V lost 0 bases and J 0 bases, leaving 8 bases between the germline ends.

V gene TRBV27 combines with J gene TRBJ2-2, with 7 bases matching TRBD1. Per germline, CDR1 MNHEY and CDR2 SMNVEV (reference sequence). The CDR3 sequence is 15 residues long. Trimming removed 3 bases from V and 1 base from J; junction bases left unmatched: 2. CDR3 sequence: CASSLGTVNTGELFF. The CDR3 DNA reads TGTGCCAGCAGTTTGGGGACAGTGAACACCGGGGAGCTGTTTTTT.

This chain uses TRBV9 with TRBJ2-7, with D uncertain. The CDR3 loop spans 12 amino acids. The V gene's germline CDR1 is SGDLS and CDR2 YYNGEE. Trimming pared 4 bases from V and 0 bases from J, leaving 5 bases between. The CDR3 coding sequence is TGTGCCAGCAGCAACAGCTCCTACGAGCAGTACTTC. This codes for CASSNSSYEQYF. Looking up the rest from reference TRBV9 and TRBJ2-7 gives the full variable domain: DSGVTQTPKHLITATGQRVTLRCSPRSGDLSVYWYQQSLDQGLQFLIQYYNGEERAKGNILERFSAQQFPDLHSELNLSSLELGDSALYFCASSNSSYEQYFGPGTRLTVT.

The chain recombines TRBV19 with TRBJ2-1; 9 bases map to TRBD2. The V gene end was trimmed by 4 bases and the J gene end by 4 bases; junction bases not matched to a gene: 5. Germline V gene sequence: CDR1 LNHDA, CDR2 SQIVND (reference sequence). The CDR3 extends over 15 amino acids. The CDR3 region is CASSKSGGPYNEQFF. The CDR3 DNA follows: TGTGCCAGTAGTAAGAGCGGGGGGCCTTACAATGAGCAGTTCTTC.

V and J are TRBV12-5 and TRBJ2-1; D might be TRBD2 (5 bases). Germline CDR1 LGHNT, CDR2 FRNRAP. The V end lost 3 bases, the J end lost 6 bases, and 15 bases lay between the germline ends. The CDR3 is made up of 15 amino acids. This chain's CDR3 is CASGFGEGGGNEQFF. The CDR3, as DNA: TGTGCTAGTGGTTTCGGGGAAGGAGGTGGCAATGAGCAGTTCTTC.

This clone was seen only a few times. This CDR3 is CASSSSGVAEAFF. CDR3 DNA: TGTGCCAGCAGCTCCTCCGGGGTCGCTGAAGCTTTCTTT. The chain links TRBV5-4 to TRBJ1-1, with D hard to call. Trimming shortened V by 3 bases and J by 6 bases, and 12 bases separated the two germline ends. The CDR3 runs 13 residues. Per germline, CDR1 SGHNT and CDR2 YYREEE (reference sequence).

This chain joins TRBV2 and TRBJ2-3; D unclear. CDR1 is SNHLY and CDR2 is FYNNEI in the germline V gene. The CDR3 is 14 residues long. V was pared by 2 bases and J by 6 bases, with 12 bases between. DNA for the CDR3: TGTGCCAGCAGTGAACGGGCGGTGGCCGATACGCAGTATTTT. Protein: CASSERAVADTQYF.

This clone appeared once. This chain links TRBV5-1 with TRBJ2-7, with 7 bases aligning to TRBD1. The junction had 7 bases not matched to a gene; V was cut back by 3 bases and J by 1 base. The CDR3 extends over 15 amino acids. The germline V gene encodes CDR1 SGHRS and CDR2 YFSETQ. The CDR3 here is CASSWGGTESYEQYF. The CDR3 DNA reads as TGCGCCAGCAGCTGGGGTGGGACAGAGTCCTACGAGCAGTACTTC.

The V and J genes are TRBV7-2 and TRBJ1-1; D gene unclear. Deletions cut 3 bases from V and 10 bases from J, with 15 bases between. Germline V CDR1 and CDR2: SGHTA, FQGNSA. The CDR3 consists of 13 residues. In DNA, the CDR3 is TGTGCCAGCAGCTTTGAGCCGGCAGCCGGAGCTTTCTTT. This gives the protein CASSFEPAAGAFF.

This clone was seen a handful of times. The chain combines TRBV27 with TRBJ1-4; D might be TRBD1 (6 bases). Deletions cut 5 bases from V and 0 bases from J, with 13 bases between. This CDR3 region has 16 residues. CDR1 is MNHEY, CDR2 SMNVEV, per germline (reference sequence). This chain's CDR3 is CASSAGTRPTNEKLFF. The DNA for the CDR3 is TGTGCCAGCAGTGCCGGGACAAGACCAACTAATGAAAAACTGTTTTTT.

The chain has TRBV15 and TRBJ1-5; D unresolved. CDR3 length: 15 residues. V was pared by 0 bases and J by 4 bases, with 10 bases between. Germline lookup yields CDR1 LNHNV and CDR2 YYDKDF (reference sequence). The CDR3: CATSRDMAPNQPQHF. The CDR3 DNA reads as TGTGCCACCAGCAGAGATATGGCCCCAAATCAGCCCCAGCATTTT.

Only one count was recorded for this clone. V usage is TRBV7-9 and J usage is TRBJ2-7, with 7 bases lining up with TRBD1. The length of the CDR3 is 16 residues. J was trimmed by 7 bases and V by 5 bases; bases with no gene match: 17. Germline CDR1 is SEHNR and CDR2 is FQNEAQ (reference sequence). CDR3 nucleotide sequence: TGTGCCAGCAGCACATCCCTGACAGGGTCGGGTTGGGAGCAGTACTTC. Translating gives CASSTSLTGSGWEQYF.

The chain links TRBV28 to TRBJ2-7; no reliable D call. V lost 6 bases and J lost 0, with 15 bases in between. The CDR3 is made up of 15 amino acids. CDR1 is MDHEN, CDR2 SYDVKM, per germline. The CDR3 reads CASSPVGQSSYEQYF. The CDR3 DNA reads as TGTGCCAGCAGCCCGGTCGGTCAGAGCTCCTACGAGCAGTACTTC.

The CDR3 reads CASSGTRKGTEAFF. The CDR3 DNA reads as TGTGCCAGCAGCGGGACCCGTAAGGGGACTGAAGCTTTCTTT. The rearrangement uses TRBV6-1 and TRBJ1-1, with a weak D call TRBD1 (5 bases). CDR3 length: 14 amino acids. V was clipped by 6 bases and J by 5 bases, with 16 bases between them. CDR1 and CDR2 from the germline V gene are MNHNS and SASEGT.